The 28 T cell receptor beta chains listed next were all sequenced from one sample in a study of blood T cell repertoires in COVID-19. Only in-frame clones appear in the TCRdb table, and some are missing; sequencing was by immunoSEQ multiplex PCR. Of fewer than 45,000 clones in the sample, around 84% are singletons; the top ten hold around 15%. Specimen: peripheral blood. The source of these receptors is a human donor in a cohort sampled during active COVID-19.

J is TRBJ1-1 and V is TRBV18, with a weak D call TRBD1 (6 bases). This CDR3 has 15 amino acids. Between the trimmed V and J ends, which lost 3 bases and 5 bases, there was a span of 16 bases. The germline CDR1 and CDR2 sequences are KGHSH and LQKENI. The CDR3 DNA reads as TGTGCCAGCTCACCTCCTGACAGGAGAGAGACTGAAGCTTTCTTT. Amino acids: CASSPPDRRETEAFF.

The V gene is TRBV19, the J gene TRBJ2-5, with D maybe TRBD2 (6 bases). Germline CDR1 is LNHDA and CDR2 is SQIVND (reference sequence). V lost 5 bases to trimming and J lost 10 bases, with 11 bases between them. The CDR3 length is 11 residues. CDR3 nucleotide sequence: TGTGCCAGTAGTTTCCGGGAGCGCCAGTACTTC. It codes for CASSFRERQYF.

The chain is built from TRBV7-9 and TRBJ1-1; D not resolved. The ends were cut back, 5 bases at V and 4 bases at J, with 14 bases in the middle. This CDR3 spans 14 amino acids. Germline lookup yields CDR1 SEHNR and CDR2 FQNEAQ (reference sequence). CDR3 bases: TGTGCCAGCAGCCCTCCGGCAGGATCCACTGAAGCTTTCTTT. Translated, it gives CASSPPAGSTEAFF.

The rearrangement links TRBV2 to TRBJ2-7, with a weak D call TRBD2 (7 bases). Germline V gene lookup returns CDR1 SNHLY and CDR2 FYNNEI. The CDR3 is made up of 15 amino acids. V was shortened by 0 bases and J by 2 bases, with 11 bases between the two germline ends. DNA of the CDR3: TGTGCCAGCAGTGAAGCAGGGGGGGCTACCTACGAGCAGTACTTC. Translated: CASSEAGGATYEQYF.

The chain combines TRBV25-1 with TRBJ1-1; no firm D call. The CDR3 spans 12 residues. Germline V gene lookup returns CDR1 MGHDK and CDR2 SYGVNS. Trimming cost V 5 bases and J 9 bases, with 13 bases left between them. The CDR3 DNA sequence: TGTGCCAGCAGTACTGCGACTGAGAAAGCTTTCTTT. Protein: CASSTATEKAFF.

This clone occurred a few times. The chain uses TRBV27 and TRBJ1-6; the D is unclear. Germline V gene sequence: CDR1 MNHEY, CDR2 SMNVEV (reference sequence). The germline V and J ends were trimmed by 3 bases and 9 bases, with 9 bases remaining between them. The CDR3 contains 13 residues. CDR3 DNA: TGTGCCAGCAGTTTCGAGGGCCGTTCACCCCTCCACTTT. Residues: CASSFEGRSPLHF.

The rearrangement joins TRBV7-8 to TRBJ2-7, with 11 bases matching TRBD2. There are 14 residues in the CDR3. V was clipped by 4 bases and J by 4 bases; unmatched bases: 3. Per germline, CDR1 SGHVS and CDR2 FQNEAQ. The CDR3 coding sequence is TGTGCCAGCAGCTCTAGCGGGGGGAAATACGAGCAGTACTTC. Translation: CASSSSGGKYEQYF.

V and J are TRBV2 and TRBJ2-5; TRBD1 might be the D (5 bases). V was cut by 4 bases and J by 5 bases, with 8 bases left in between. CDR3 length equals 12 residues. Per the germline V gene, CDR1 is SNHLY and CDR2 is FYNNEI. CDR3 in DNA: TGTGCCAGCAGTGCTGGGGCTGAGACCCAGTACTTC. It specifies CASSAGAETQYF.

The chain recombines TRBV20-1 with TRBJ2-2, with TRBD2 matching over 9 bases. The CDR3 consists of 16 residues. Germline values: CDR1 DFQATT, CDR2 SNEGSKA (reference sequence). Trimming took 3 bases from V and 0 from J; bases not matched to a gene: 5. Written as DNA, the CDR3 is TGCAGTGCTAGTTGGCTAGCGGGGTCGAACACCGGGGAGCTGTTTTTT. As protein: CSASWLAGSNTGELFF.

The chain links TRBV5-1 to TRBJ2-5; the D gene is possibly TRBD1 (6 bases). The germline V and J ends were trimmed by 3 bases and 1 base, with 13 bases remaining between them. This CDR3 has 15 residues. Per the germline V gene, CDR1 is SGHRS and CDR2 is YFSETQ. CDR3 loop: CASSSLQGIQETQYF. The CDR3 coding sequence is TGCGCCAGCAGCTCCTTACAGGGTATCCAAGAGACCCAGTACTTC. Based on the CDR3 plus reference TRBV5-1 and TRBJ2-5, the full variable domain is KAGVTQTPRYLIKTRGQQVTLSCSPISGHRSVSWYQQTPGQGLQFLFEYFSETQRNKGNFPGRFSGRQFSNSRSEMNVSTLELGDSALYLCASSSLQGIQETQYFGPGTRLLVL.

V gene TRBV6-5 combines with J gene TRBJ2-5, with 9 nucleotides matching TRBD1. Germline lookup yields CDR1 MNHEY and CDR2 SVGAGI. The CDR3 has 15 amino acids. V lost 6 bases, J lost 1 base, and 6 bases stayed unmatched. The CDR3, as DNA: TGTGCCAGCAGGACCAGGGGACAGGGCCAAGAGACCCAGTACTTC. Its translation: CASRTRGQGQETQYF.

This clone was seen a single time. The gene calls are TRBV11-2 and TRBJ2-3; TRBD1 agrees at 9 bases. Germline V gives CDR1 SGHAT, CDR2 FQNNGV. V lost 5 bases to trimming and J lost 5 bases; unmatched junction nucleotides: 5. The CDR3 spans 14 residues. CDR3 sequence (DNA): TGTGCCAGCAGCCTGCGGACAGGGGAAGATACGCAGTATTTT. This encodes CASSLRTGEDTQYF.

This sequence joins TRBV7-3 and TRBJ2-1, with 8 bases identical to TRBD1. The ends lost 5 bases at V and 8 bases at J; junction bases unmatched: 8. Germline V gene sequence: CDR1 SGHTA, CDR2 FQGTGA. The CDR3 runs 14 residues. The CDR3 nucleotides are TGTGCCAGCAGCCCGGGACAGGCCTGGGATGAGCAGTTCTTC. Amino acids: CASSPGQAWDEQFF.

The gene calls are TRBV7-6 and TRBJ2-5; maybe TRBD2 (5 bases). V dropped 5 bases and J dropped 5 bases, with 15 bases sitting between them. The V gene's germline CDR1 is SGHVS and CDR2 FNYEAQ. The CDR3 runs 14 residues. CDR3 residues: CASSKRTQVETQYF. DNA of the CDR3: TGTGCCAGCAGCAAGCGGACCCAAGTGGAGACCCAGTACTTC.

A few counts support this clone. V is TRBV3-1 (or the pseudogene TRBV3-2) and J is TRBJ1-2, with a tentative D call TRBD1 (5 bases). The ends were cut back, 6 bases at V and 7 bases at J, with 18 bases in the middle. The V gene's germline CDR1 is LGHDT and CDR2 YNNKEL (reference sequence). The CDR3 covers 14 residues. The CDR3 DNA follows: TGTGCCAGCAGTTCGTCGACGGGAGGGGTTGGCTACACCTTC. Protein: CASSSSTGGVGYTF.

The rearrangement links TRBV5-1 to TRBJ1-3; D may be TRBD1 (6 bases). V dropped 4 bases and J dropped 1 base, with 15 bases sitting between them. The CDR3 is 16 amino acids. Germline CDR1 is SGHRS and CDR2 is YFSETQ. CDR3 sequence reads: CASSTGHADSGNTIYF. CDR3 nucleotides: TGCGCCAGCAGCACGGGACATGCTGATTCTGGAAACACCATATATTTT.

The CDR3 DNA reads TGCGCCAGCAGCCCCGGACAGGGGGCGTTTGAAAAACTGTTTTTT. This sequence encodes CASSPGQGAFEKLFF. The chain carries TRBV4-1 and TRBJ1-4; 11 bases align to TRBD1. Germline values: CDR1 MGHRA, CDR2 YSYEKL. J gave up 7 bases and V 4 bases, and 5 bases lay outside the gene matches. The CDR3 consists of 15 residues.

The chain has TRBV10-3 and TRBJ2-7; D ambiguous. V lost 0 bases to trimming and J lost 3 bases, with 9 bases between them. The germline V gene has CDR1 ENHRY and CDR2 SYGVKD. The CDR3 spans 14 residues. The CDR3 region has the DNA TGTGCCATCAGTGAGTCTATGGCGGTCTACGAGCAGTACTTC. It encodes CAISESMAVYEQYF.

The chain couples TRBV3-1 (or the pseudogene TRBV3-2) to TRBJ1-2; 7 positions match TRBD1. Trimming took 3 bases from V and 5 from J; bases not matched to a gene: 6. Germline CDR1 reads LGHDT; CDR2 reads YNNKEL (reference sequence). CDR3 length: 14 amino acids. CDR3 sequence reads: CASSQAGTAYGYTF. DNA for the CDR3: TGTGCCAGCAGCCAGGCCGGGACAGCTTATGGCTACACCTTC.

The chain has TRBV10-1 and TRBJ1-1; D may be TRBD1 (6 bases). The V gene's germline CDR1 is WNHNN and CDR2 SYGVQD (reference sequence). V dropped 4 bases and J dropped 1 base, with 19 bases sitting between them. The CDR3 covers 17 residues. The CDR3: CASSGGGGIYGNTEAFF. CDR3 coding DNA: TGCGCCAGCAGTGGGGGAGGGGGGATATATGGGAACACTGAAGCTTTCTTT.

The gene calls are TRBV12-3 or TRBV12-4 and TRBJ2-7; 10 bases align to TRBD1. V was clipped by 6 bases and J by 4 bases; unmatched bases: 3. This CDR3 region has 13 residues. In DNA form, the CDR3 reads TGTGCCAGCAGCCGACAGGGGGCGTACGAGCAGTACTTC. This translates into CASSRQGAYEQYF.

V gene TRBV5-6 combines with J gene TRBJ1-2; no clear D. V lost 3 bases to trimming and J lost 1 base, with 16 bases between them. This CDR3 comprises 16 residues. CDR1 and CDR2 (germline): SGHDT, YYEEEE. This chain's CDR3 is CASSSVLGGVNYGYTF. DNA of the CDR3: TGTGCCAGCAGCTCGGTCCTAGGCGGCGTTAACTATGGCTACACCTTC.

The chain is built from TRBV5-4 and TRBJ2-7; 9 positions agree with TRBD2. This CDR3 region has 15 residues. From germline, CDR1 is SGHNT and CDR2 YYREEE (reference sequence). V shed 3 bases, J shed 2 bases, and the junction held 6 bases outside the gene matches. CDR3: CASSSSGGPTYEQYF. The CDR3 DNA is TGTGCCAGCAGCTCCAGCGGGGGGCCAACCTACGAGCAGTACTTC.

This rearrangement joins TRBV5-4 to TRBJ1-1; TRBD1 matches 9 bases. The junction had 9 bases not matched to a gene; V was cut back by 4 bases and J by 5 bases. The CDR3 is 15 amino acids. CDR1 is SGHNT and CDR2 is YYREEE in the germline V gene (reference sequence). Written as DNA, the CDR3 is TGTGCCAGCAGCCCGACTGCGGGACAGGGTACTGAAGCTTTCTTT. It specifies CASSPTAGQGTEAFF.

The chain recombines TRBV27 with TRBJ2-2; D not resolved. The CDR3 is 11 amino acids. The V gene's germline CDR1 is MNHEY and CDR2 SMNVEV (reference sequence). Deletions cut 3 bases from V and 6 bases from J, with 2 bases between. CDR3 coding DNA: TGTGCCAGCAGTTTCGCCGGGGAGCTGTTTTTT. This encodes CASSFAGELFF.

V is TRBV7-9 and J is TRBJ1-2; the match to TRBD1 covers 7 bases. This CDR3 contains 13 residues. Per germline, CDR1 SEHNR and CDR2 FQNEAQ (reference sequence). V was clipped by 3 bases and J by 6 bases; unmatched bases: 4. The CDR3 spells CASSFEGANGYTF. The CDR3 bases are TGTGCCAGCAGCTTTGAGGGGGCAAATGGCTACACCTTC.

This clone appeared once. The gene calls are TRBV14 and TRBJ2-5, with D possibly matching TRBD2 (6 bases). V shed 4 bases and J shed 4 bases, with 19 bases lying between them. From germline, CDR1 is SGHDN and CDR2 FVKESK. The CDR3 covers 16 residues. The CDR3 reads CASSPDRGAGIETQYF. CDR3 DNA sequence: TGTGCCAGCAGCCCGGATCGCGGGGCAGGGATAGAGACCCAGTACTTC.

The table lists this clone with a few counts. The rearrangement links TRBV12-3 or TRBV12-4 to TRBJ2-3; D remains ambiguous. The CDR3 length is 12 residues. The ends were cut back, 6 bases at V and 6 bases at J, with 10 bases in the middle. CDR3 in DNA: TGTGCCAGCAGACCCACTCTGGATACGCAGTATTTT. Its protein product is CASRPTLDTQYF.